Listed below are T cell receptor beta chains from one sample, sequenced in a study of blood T cell repertoires in COVID-19. The table came from immunoSEQ multiplex PCR; TCRdb's copy has only in-frame clones and leaves some out. The sample contains about 33,000 clones, 85% to 90% of which appear only once. Source material: peripheral blood. These receptors all come from a human donor in a cohort sampled during active COVID-19. The CDR3 runs from the conserved cysteine through the conserved F or W. D genes are given only for firm matches. Clone size, where shown, is once, few, many, or a class for clones that have expanded.

len	d_gene	v_gene	abundance	j_gene	CDR3nt	CDR3aa
15	-	TRBV5-1	-	TRBJ1-4	TGCGCCAGCAGTCAGCGGCCCGACGACTCTGAAAAACTGTTTTTT	CASSQRPDDSEKLFF
14	-	TRBV7-9	-	TRBJ2-7	TGTGCCACCGCACCCAGCGGTGACCTCCACGAGCAGTACTTC	CATAPSGDLHEQYF
16	TRBD1	TRBV6-5	-	TRBJ1-1	TGTGCCAGCAGTTACGGGGACAGGGGGCGGAACACTGAAGCTTTCTTT	CASSYGDRGRNTEAFF
16	-	TRBV28	-	TRBJ2-5	TGTGCCAGCAGTGGGTTGGGACTCTGGAACCAAGAGACCCAGTACTTC	CASSGLGLWNQETQYF
11	-	TRBV2	once	TRBJ2-7	TGTGCCAGCCAGTATTCCTACGAGCAGTACTTC	CASQYSYEQYF
13	-	TRBV27	-	TRBJ2-7	TGTGCCAGCAGTTTGGAGGGGTCCCTCGAGCAGTACTTC	CASSLEGSLEQYF
15	TRBD1	TRBV20-1	-	TRBJ1-4	TGCAGTGCTAGTGCCCCGGGACAGGGACGGGAAAAACTGTTTTTT	CSASAPGQGREKLFF
15	-	TRBV19	few	TRBJ1-6	TGTGCCAGTAGTTTCTCGACAGGCACTTGGTCACCCCTCCACTTT	CASSFSTGTWSPLHF
17	-	TRBV5-1	-	TRBJ2-6	TGCGCCAGCAGCTTGGCGGGCGGGTCCTCTGGGGCCAACGTCCTGACTTTC	CASSLAGGSSGANVLTF
16	TRBD1	TRBV5-4	-	TRBJ2-1	TGTGCCAGCAGCTCGTGGACAGGGATGGCGGGTCGTGAGCAGTTCTTC	CASSSWTGMAGREQFF
16	-	TRBV28	-	TRBJ2-7	TGTGCCAGCAGTTTAAAGGCAGGGTCCTTCACGGTGGAGCAGTACTTC	CASSLKAGSFTVEQYF
15	-	TRBV18	-	TRBJ2-2	TGTGCCAGCTCACCACCGGGCTCGAACACCGGGGAGCTGTTTTTT	CASSPPGSNTGELFF
13	-	TRBV19	-	TRBJ1-2	TGTGCCAGTAGTATTACAGCCAGCCATGGCTACACCTTC	CASSITASHGYTF
14	-	TRBV19	-	TRBJ1-3	TGTGCCAGTAGCGACAGCACCTCTGGAAACACCATATATTTT	CASSDSTSGNTIYF
15	TRBD2	TRBV2	-	TRBJ2-2	TGTGCCAGCGGGGGACTAGCGATGAACACCGGGGAGCTGTTTTTT	CASGGLAMNTGELFF
17	TRBD2	TRBV18	-	TRBJ2-7	TGTGCCAGCTCACCGCGGGGTAGCGGGGGGTCCAGGGGCGAGCAGTACTTC	CASSPRGSGGSRGEQYF
15	TRBD2	TRBV30	-	TRBJ2-3	TGTGCCTGGAGTGTTGGGAGCGGGGGCACAGATACGCAGTATTTT	CAWSVGSGGTDTQYF
13	-	TRBV9	-	TRBJ1-1	TGTGCCAGCAGGAAGGGGGAGAACACTGAAGCTTTCTTT	CASRKGENTEAFF
15	TRBD1	TRBV5-1	-	TRBJ1-1	TGCGCCAGCAGCCTGGGGGACAGGATGAACACTGAAGCTTTCTTT	CASSLGDRMNTEAFF
15	TRBD1	TRBV18	-	TRBJ2-7	TGTGCCAGCTCACCAACCGGGACAGCAACCTACGAGCAGTACTTC	CASSPTGTATYEQYF
16	-	TRBV28	-	TRBJ2-1	TGTGCCAGCAGTTCAATCCGGGAGAAGCGATACAATGAGCAGTTCTTC	CASSSIREKRYNEQFF
17	TRBD2	TRBV14	once	TRBJ2-3	TGTGCCAGCAGCCAAAGGCTAGCGGCCTTTAGCACAGATACGCAGTATTTT	CASSQRLAAFSTDTQYF
15	-	TRBV24-1	-	TRBJ2-1	TGTGCCACCAGTGATTTGCGGGTAAGGGGCGATGAGCAGTTCTTC	CATSDLRVRGDEQFF
13	-	TRBV29-1	-	TRBJ2-5	TGCAGCGTTATGCTTGGGGGCAGAGAGACCCAGTACTTC	CSVMLGGRETQYF
14	TRBD1	TRBV19	-	TRBJ1-2	TGTGCCAGTAGTATAAGACAGGGAGACTATGGCTACACCTTC	CASSIRQGDYGYTF
19	-	TRBV1	few	TRBJ2-2	TGCACCAGCAGCCAAGGGAAAGGACTAGCGGGGGCCACCACCGGGGAGCTGTTTTTT	CTSSQGKGLAGATTGELFF
15	-	TRBV4-2	-	TRBJ2-7	TGTGCCAGCAGGATACAGGGTTCAAGCTCCTACGAGCAGTACTTC	CASRIQGSSSYEQYF
14	-	TRBV30	-	TRBJ2-2	TGTGCCTGTAAGCCCAGGGGAAGTTCCGGGGAGCTGTTTTTT	CACKPRGSSGELFF
13	-	TRBV2	-	TRBJ2-7	TGTGCCACCAGGCAGAAAACCTCCTACGAGCAGTACTTC	CATRQKTSYEQYF
15	-	TRBV7-8	-	TRBJ1-2	TGTGCCAGCAGCTTAGAGGGACGGAAGGAGGGTGGCTACACCTTC	CASSLEGRKEGGYTF
13	-	TRBV29-1	-	TRBJ2-7	TGCAGCGTAACCGGGACAACTACTTACGAGCAGTACTTC	CSVTGTTTYEQYF
20	TRBD1	TRBV24-1	-	TRBJ2-4	TGTGCCACCAGTGACCGGGACAGGAGGCCGGCCGGGGGCCGAAAAAACATTCAGTACTTC	CATSDRDRRPAGGRKNIQYF
18	TRBD2	TRBV4-2	-	TRBJ2-2	TGTGCCAGCAGCCAAGAAGCAGTGCGGGGGGCCCTTACCGGGGAGCTGTTTTTT	CASSQEAVRGALTGELFF
14	-	TRBV6-4	-	TRBJ2-2	TGTGCCAGCAGGCCCGCGGGTTCGGCCGGGGAGCTGTTTTTT	CASRPAGSAGELFF
16	-	TRBV2	-	TRBJ2-5	TGTGCCACCCGCCCTTCCACCGGGACACTTAGGGAGACCCAGTACTTC	CATRPSTGTLRETQYF
13	-	TRBV19	-	TRBJ1-5	TGTGCCAGTAATAACAGGGACAATCAGCCCCAGCATTTT	CASNNRDNQPQHF
14	-	TRBV30	-	TRBJ1-6	TGTGCCTGGAGGCCAAGCGGAGGGCATTCACCCCTCCACTTT	CAWRPSGGHSPLHF
14	TRBD1	TRBV2	once	TRBJ2-7	TGTGCCAGCACCCGGACAGGGGGACCCTACGAGCAGTACTTC	CASTRTGGPYEQYF
16	-	TRBV19	once	TRBJ1-2	TGTGCCAGTAGTATAGATCTATCGGGCGGCCGGAGGGGCTACACCTTC	CASSIDLSGGRRGYTF
16	TRBD2	TRBV11-1	-	TRBJ2-3	TGTGCCAGCAGCTTAGGACTAGCGGGGCTGACAGATACGCAGTATTTT	CASSLGLAGLTDTQYF
16	TRBD2	TRBV28	-	TRBJ2-5	TGTGCCAGCAGTTGGAAAGCGGGAGAGGGTGTAGAGACCCAGTACTTC	CASSWKAGEGVETQYF
14	TRBD1	TRBV6-5	-	TRBJ2-3	TGTGCCAGCACTCGGGACAGGGTCACAGATACGCAGTATTTT	CASTRDRVTDTQYF